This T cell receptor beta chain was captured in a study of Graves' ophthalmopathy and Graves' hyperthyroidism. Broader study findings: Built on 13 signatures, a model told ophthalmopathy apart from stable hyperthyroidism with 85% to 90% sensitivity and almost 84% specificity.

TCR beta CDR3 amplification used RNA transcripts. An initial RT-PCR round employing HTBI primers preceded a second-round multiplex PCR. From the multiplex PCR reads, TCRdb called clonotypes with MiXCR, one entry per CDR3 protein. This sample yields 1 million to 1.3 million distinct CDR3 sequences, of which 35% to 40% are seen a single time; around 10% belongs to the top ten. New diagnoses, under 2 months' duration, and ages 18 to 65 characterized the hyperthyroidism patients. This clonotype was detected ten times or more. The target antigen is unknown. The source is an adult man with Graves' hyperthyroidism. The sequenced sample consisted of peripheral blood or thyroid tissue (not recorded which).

The CDR3 loop is CASSVQETQYF. DNA for the CDR3: TGTGCCAGCAGCGTACAAGAGACCCAGTACTTC. The genes are TRBV7-8 and TRBJ2-5; D gene unclear. The V gene's germline CDR1 is SGHVS and CDR2 FQNEAQ. There are 11 residues in the CDR3. V lost 5 bases and J 2 bases, leaving 3 bases between the germline ends.